This TCR beta chain was sequenced during a study of cytomegalovirus exposure and HLA in healthy donors. Use of 60 Vbeta and 13 Jbeta primers characterized the PCR. TCRdb keeps only in-frame clones here, not all; method: immunoSEQ multiplex PCR. Among 150,000 to 200,000 clones listed, less than 80% were seen once. Germline V gives CDR1 MGHRA, CDR2 YSYEKL. CDR3 length equals 18 residues. The germline V and J ends were trimmed by 5 bases and 0 bases, with 19 bases remaining between them. The sequence came from a woman aged 25 to 39 in good health and CMV-seropositive. The V gene is TRBV4-1, the J gene TRBJ1-4; D might be TRBD1 (5 bases). The sequencing input was PBMCs. CDR3 region: CASSYYFRESATNEKLFF. CDR3 bases: TGCGCCAGCAGCTACTATTTCAGGGAAAGTGCAACTAATGAAAAACTGTTTTTT.